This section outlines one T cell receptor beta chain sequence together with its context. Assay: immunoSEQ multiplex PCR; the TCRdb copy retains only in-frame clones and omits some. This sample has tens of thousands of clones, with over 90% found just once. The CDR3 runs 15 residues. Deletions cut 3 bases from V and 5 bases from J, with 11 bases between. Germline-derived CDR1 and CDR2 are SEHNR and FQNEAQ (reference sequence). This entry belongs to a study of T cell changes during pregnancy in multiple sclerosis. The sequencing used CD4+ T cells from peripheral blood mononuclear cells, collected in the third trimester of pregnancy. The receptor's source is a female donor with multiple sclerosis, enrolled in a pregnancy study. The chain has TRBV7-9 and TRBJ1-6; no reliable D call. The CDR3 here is CASSFGTTNNSPLHF. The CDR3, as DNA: TGTGCCAGCAGCTTTGGTACAACCAATAATTCACCCCTCCACTTT.